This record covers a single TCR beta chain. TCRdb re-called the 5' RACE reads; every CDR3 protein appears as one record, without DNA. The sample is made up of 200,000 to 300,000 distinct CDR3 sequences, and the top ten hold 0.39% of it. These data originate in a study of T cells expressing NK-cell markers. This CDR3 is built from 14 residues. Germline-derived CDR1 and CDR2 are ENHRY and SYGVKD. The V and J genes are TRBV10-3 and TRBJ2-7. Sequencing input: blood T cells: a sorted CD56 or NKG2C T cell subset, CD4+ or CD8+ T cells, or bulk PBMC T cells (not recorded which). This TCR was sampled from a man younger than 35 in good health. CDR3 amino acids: CAISEFGGTYEQYF.